The next 8 T cell receptor beta chains were all read from a single sample in a study of stem cell transplantation in POMP-related autoinflammatory disease. Using immunoSEQ multiplex PCR, the repertoire was profiled, and TCRdb retains in-frame clones only, with some absent. The data contain over 700 clones, around 79% of them seen just once; the ten biggest clones take up roughly a tenth. Sequencing was performed on Tregs from PBMCs, taken after stem cell transplantation. The receptors were gathered from a human patient with POMP-related autoinflammation and immune dysregulation (PRAID). These T cells may partly come from the graft donor.

This clone appeared once. The CDR3 reads CASSPGGTGREQYF. CDR3 nucleotide sequence: TGCGCCAGCAGCCCCGGAGGGACAGGGCGCGAGCAGTACTTC. The rearrangement joins TRBV4-1 to TRBJ2-7, with 9 bases aligning to TRBD1. The CDR3 is 14 residues long. CDR1 MGHRA and CDR2 YSYEKL come from the germline V gene. The ends lost 4 bases at V and 6 bases at J; junction bases unmatched: 7.

The gene calls are TRBV3-1 (or the pseudogene TRBV3-2) and TRBJ2-7, with D unresolved. The CDR3 has 12 residues. V was cut by 4 bases and J by 6 bases, with 10 bases left in between. Germline V gene sequence: CDR1 LGHDT, CDR2 YNNKEL (reference sequence). The CDR3 is CASSRNLGEQYF. The CDR3 DNA follows: TGTGCCAGCAGCCGAAACTTGGGCGAGCAGTACTTC.

The chain recombines TRBV5-6 with TRBJ1-2, with TRBD1 identical over 9 bases. This CDR3 is built from 17 residues. Looked up from germline, CDR1 is SGHDT and CDR2 is YYEEEE. V lost 2 bases, J lost 4 bases, and 12 bases stayed unmatched. DNA of the CDR3: TGTGCCAGCAGCTTTGACAGGGGGTACCCATTTGGCTATGGCTACACCTTC. This sequence encodes CASSFDRGYPFGYGYTF.

The chain uses TRBV7-3 and TRBJ2-2; 8 bases line up with TRBD1. This CDR3 has 15 residues. Trimming cost V 5 bases and J 2 bases; bases outside gene matches: 4. Germline lookup yields CDR1 SGHTA and CDR2 FQGTGA. CDR3 residues: CASSVGQGNTGELFF. CDR3 bases: TGTGCCAGCAGCGTAGGACAGGGAAACACCGGGGAGCTGTTTTTT.

The gene calls are TRBV7-6 and TRBJ2-5; D might be TRBD1 or TRBD2, each matching 6 bases. The CDR3 sequence is 15 residues long. V lost 3 bases to trimming and J lost 1 base, with 12 bases between them. Germline-derived CDR1 and CDR2 are SGHVS and FNYEAQ. CDR3 DNA: TGTGCCAGCAGCTTGGTTGGAGGGGGCCAAGAGACCCAGTACTTC. Protein product: CASSLVGGGQETQYF.

The rearrangement joins TRBV19 to TRBJ2-2; 10 bases align to TRBD1. From germline, CDR1 is LNHDA and CDR2 SQIVND (reference sequence). The V gene end was trimmed by 7 bases and the J gene end by 4 bases; junction bases not matched to a gene: 6. The CDR3 spans 15 residues. The DNA for the CDR3 is TGTGCCAGTATCCGGACAGGGGGAAGCACCGGGGAGCTGTTTTTT. Translated, it gives CASIRTGGSTGELFF.

This chain links TRBV3-1 (or the pseudogene TRBV3-2) with TRBJ1-1; D is unresolved. The CDR3 extends over 12 amino acids. Germline CDR1 LGHDT, CDR2 YNNKEL (reference sequence). V lost 1 base and J lost 11, with 11 bases in between. In nucleotides, the CDR3 is TGTGCCAGCAGCCAAGCGGCGCGAGGGGCTTTCTTT. Translated: CASSQAARGAFF.

V usage is TRBV5-1 and J usage is TRBJ1-4; 7 bases align to TRBD1. This CDR3 has 16 residues. Germline loops: CDR1 SGHRS, CDR2 YFSETQ. Unmatched junction bases numbered 6, after V lost 4 bases and J lost 0 bases. The CDR3 DNA sequence: TGCGCCAGCAGCAAGGGGGCCCAGGCAACTAATGAAAAACTGTTTTTT. Amino acid sequence: CASSKGAQATNEKLFF.